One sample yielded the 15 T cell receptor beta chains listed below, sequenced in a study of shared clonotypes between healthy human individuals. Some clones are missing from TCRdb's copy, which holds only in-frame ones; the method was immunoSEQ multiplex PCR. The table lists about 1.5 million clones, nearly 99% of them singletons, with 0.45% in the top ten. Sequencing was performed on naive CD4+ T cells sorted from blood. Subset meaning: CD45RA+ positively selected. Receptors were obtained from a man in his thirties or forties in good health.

CDR3 DNA: TGCGCCAGCAGTACTAGCGGCTCTACAGAGACCCAGTACTTC. The encoded protein is CASSTSGSTETQYF. The chain has TRBV10-1 and TRBJ2-5, with 8 bases aligning to TRBD2. Trimming at V came to 5 bases and at J to 4 bases, leaving 6 bases not matched to a gene. This CDR3 spans 14 amino acids. Germline V gene data show CDR1 as WNHNN and CDR2 as SYGVQD (reference sequence).

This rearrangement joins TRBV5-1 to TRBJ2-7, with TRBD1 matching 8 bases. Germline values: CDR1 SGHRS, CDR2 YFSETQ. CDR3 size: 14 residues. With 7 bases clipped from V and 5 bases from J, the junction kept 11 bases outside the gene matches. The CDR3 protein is CASSRRQGANEQYF. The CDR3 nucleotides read TGCGCCAGCTCCCGGAGGCAGGGGGCGAACGAGCAGTACTTC.

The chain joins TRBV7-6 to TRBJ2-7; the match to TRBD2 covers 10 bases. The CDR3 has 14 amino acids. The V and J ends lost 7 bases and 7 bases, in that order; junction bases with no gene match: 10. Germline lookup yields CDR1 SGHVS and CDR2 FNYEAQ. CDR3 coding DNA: TGTGCCAGCACCAAGGCGGGACTAGCGAAGGAGCAGTACTTC. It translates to CASTKAGLAKEQYF.

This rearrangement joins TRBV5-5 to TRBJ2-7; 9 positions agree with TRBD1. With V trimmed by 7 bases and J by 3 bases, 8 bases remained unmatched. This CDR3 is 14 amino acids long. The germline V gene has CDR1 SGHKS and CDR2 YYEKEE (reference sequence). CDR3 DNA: TGTGCCAGCGTAGGGACAGGGTGGGGCTACGAGCAGTACTTC. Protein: CASVGTGWGYEQYF.

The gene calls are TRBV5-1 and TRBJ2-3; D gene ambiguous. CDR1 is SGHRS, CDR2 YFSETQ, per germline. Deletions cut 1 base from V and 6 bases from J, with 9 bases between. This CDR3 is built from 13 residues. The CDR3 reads CASSLFGSDTQYF. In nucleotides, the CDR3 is TGCGCCAGCAGCTTGTTTGGGTCGGATACGCAGTATTTT.

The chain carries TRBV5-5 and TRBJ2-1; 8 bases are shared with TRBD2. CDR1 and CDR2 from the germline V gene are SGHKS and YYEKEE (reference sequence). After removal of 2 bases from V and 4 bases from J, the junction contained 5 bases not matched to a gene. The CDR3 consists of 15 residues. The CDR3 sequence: CASSFVLAEYNEQFF. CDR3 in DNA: TGTGCCAGCAGCTTTGTACTAGCGGAGTACAATGAGCAGTTCTTC.

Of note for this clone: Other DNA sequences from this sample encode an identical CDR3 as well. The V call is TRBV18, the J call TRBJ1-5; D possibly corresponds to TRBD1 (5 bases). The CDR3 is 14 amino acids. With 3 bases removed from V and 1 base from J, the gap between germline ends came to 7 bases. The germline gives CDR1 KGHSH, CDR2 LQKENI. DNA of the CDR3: TGTGCCAGCTCACCGACAGTAAGCAATCAGCCCCAGCATTTT. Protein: CASSPTVSNQPQHF.

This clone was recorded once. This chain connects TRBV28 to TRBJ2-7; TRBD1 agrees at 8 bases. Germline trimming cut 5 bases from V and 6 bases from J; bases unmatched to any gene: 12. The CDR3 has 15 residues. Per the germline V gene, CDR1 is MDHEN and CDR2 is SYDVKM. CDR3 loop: CASSPHSGGTIEQYF. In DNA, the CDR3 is TGTGCCAGCAGTCCCCACTCAGGGGGCACGATCGAGCAGTACTTC.

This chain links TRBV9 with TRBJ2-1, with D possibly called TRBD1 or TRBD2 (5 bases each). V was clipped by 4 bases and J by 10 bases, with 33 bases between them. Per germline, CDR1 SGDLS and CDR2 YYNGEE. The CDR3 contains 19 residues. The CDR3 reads CASSSPLNRGESPTGEQFF. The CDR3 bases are TGTGCCAGCAGCTCTCCTCTTAATCGGGGCGAAAGCCCGACGGGAGAGCAGTTCTTC.

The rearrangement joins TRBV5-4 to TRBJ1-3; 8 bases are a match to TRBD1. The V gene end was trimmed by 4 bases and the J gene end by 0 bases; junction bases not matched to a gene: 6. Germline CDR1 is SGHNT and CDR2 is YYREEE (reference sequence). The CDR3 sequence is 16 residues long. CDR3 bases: TGTGCCAGCAGCCCTGGGGACAGGTCCTCTGGAAACACCATATATTTT. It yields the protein CASSPGDRSSGNTIYF.

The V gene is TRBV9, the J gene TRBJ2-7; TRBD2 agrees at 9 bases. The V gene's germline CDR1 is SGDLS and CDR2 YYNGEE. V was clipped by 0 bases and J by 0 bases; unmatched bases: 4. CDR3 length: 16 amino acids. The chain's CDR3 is CASSVGSGRSSYEQYF. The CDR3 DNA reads TGTGCCAGCAGCGTAGGGAGCGGGAGGAGCTCCTACGAGCAGTACTTC.

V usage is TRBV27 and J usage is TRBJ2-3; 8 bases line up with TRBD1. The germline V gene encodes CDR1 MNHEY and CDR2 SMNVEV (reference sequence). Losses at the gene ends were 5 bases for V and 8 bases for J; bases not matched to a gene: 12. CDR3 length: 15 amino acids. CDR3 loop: CASSPLGTGLVTQYF. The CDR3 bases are TGTGCCAGCAGTCCACTCGGGACAGGCCTAGTTACGCAGTATTTT.

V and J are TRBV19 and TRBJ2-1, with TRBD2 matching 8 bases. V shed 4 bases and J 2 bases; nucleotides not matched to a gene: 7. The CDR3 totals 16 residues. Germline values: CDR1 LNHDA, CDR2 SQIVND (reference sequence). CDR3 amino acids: CASSTLAGLTYNEQFF. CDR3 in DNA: TGTGCCAGTAGTACCTTAGCGGGGCTTACCTACAATGAGCAGTTCTTC.

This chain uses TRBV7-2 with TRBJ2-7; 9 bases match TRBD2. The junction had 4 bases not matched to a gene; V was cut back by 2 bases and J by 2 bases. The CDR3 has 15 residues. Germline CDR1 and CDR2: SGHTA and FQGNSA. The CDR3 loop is CASSLTVAGAYEQYF. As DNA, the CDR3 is TGTGCCAGCAGCTTAACGGTAGCGGGAGCCTACGAGCAGTACTTC.

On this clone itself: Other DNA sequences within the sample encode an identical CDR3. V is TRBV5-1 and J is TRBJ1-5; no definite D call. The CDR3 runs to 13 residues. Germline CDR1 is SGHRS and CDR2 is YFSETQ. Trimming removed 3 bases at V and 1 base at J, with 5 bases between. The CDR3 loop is CASSSGSNQPQHF. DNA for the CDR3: TGCGCCAGCAGCTCAGGCAGCAATCAGCCCCAGCATTTT.